These T cell receptor beta chains were read from a single sample in a study of shared clonotypes between healthy human individuals. Method: immunoSEQ multiplex PCR; TCRdb's copy keeps in-frame clones and lacks some. The sample holds over a million clones, roughly 74% seen once. The sample comprised memory CD4+ T cells from PBMCs. The receptor set was obtained from a man aged 18 to 35 in good health. Some clones in this sample may be carry-over from other donors' samples. The CDR3 runs from the conserved cysteine through the conserved F or W. D genes are given only for firm matches. Not all rows give a size; the values are once, few, many and, for expanded clones, a class.

abundance	v_gene	d_gene	j_gene	CDR3nt	CDR3aa
.	TRBV2	TRBD1	TRBJ2-7	TGTGCCAGCAGTTACCGGGACAGGGATGGAGAGCAGTACTTC	CASSYRDRDGEQYF
many	TRBV7-2	TRBD2	TRBJ2-7	TGTGCCAGCAGCCCACTAGCGGGAGGGATCGAGCAGTACTTC	CASSPLAGGIEQYF
.	TRBV2	.	TRBJ1-5	TGTGCCAGCAGGGAACAGGGACCGGGGCCCCAGCATTTT	CASREQGPGPQHF
.	TRBV7-9	TRBD1	TRBJ1-2	TGTGCCAGCAGCCCTGGACAGGGCTATGGCTACACCTTC	CASSPGQGYGYTF
.	TRBV6-5	TRBD1	TRBJ2-1	TGTGCCAGCAGTCCGGGACAGGGGTACAATGAGCAGTTCTTC	CASSPGQGYNEQFF
.	TRBV7-9	TRBD2	TRBJ2-1	TGTGCCAGCAGCTCCCGGGGTAGCGGGAGTAGTGGGAATGAGCAGTTCTTC	CASSSRGSGSSGNEQFF
.	TRBV5-1	.	TRBJ2-7	TGCGCCAGCAGCTTGGGTCCGGTCTCGGAAGGCTACGAGCAGTACTTC	CASSLGPVSEGYEQYF
.	TRBV5-1	TRBD2	TRBJ2-1	TGCGCCAGCAGCTTGGGCGGGAGCTCCTACAATGAGCAGTTCTTC	CASSLGGSSYNEQFF
.	TRBV2	.	TRBJ2-7	TGTGCCAGCAGCCCCCAAGGGGGGGACATTAACGAGCAGTACTTC	CASSPQGGDINEQYF
.	TRBV28	.	TRBJ1-5	TGTGCCAGCACGGCATCATCCGGGGCCTTCTTCAATCAGCCCCAGCATTTT	CASTASSGAFFNQPQHF
.	TRBV7-2	.	TRBJ2-2	TGTGCCAGCGGTTCCGTTCTTAGGGAGAACACCGGGGAGCTGTTTTTT	CASGSVLRENTGELFF
.	TRBV23-1	.	TRBJ2-7	TGCGCCAGCAGTCATCTAGGGGGGGAGCAGTACTTC	CASSHLGGEQYF
.	TRBV7-8	.	TRBJ2-3	TGTGCCAGCTCTAACTCCCAAGATACGCAGTATTTT	CASSNSQDTQYF
.	TRBV5-1	TRBD2	TRBJ2-5	TGCGCCAGCAGCGTCATTAGCGGGAGTAGAGAGACCCAGTACTTC	CASSVISGSRETQYF
.	TRBV28	.	TRBJ2-5	TGTGCCAGCAGCGAGCCCTCCGACAGGTCGGTCCAGTACTTC	CASSEPSDRSVQYF
.	TRBV18	.	TRBJ1-2	TGTGCCAGCTCACCGTCCCGGGACATAAACTATGGCTACACCTTC	CASSPSRDINYGYTF
.	TRBV7-3	TRBD1	TRBJ1-1	TGTGCCAGCAGCTCGATTACAGGGGGCGCGGCTTTCTTT	CASSSITGGAAFF
.	TRBV19	TRBD1	TRBJ2-3	TGTGCCAGTAGTTTACAGGGGACCACTAGCACAGATACGCAGTATTTT	CASSLQGTTSTDTQYF
.	TRBV7-7	.	TRBJ1-3	TGTGCCAGCAGCCCGGGGCCAACCTCTGGAAACACCATATATTTT	CASSPGPTSGNTIYF
.	TRBV4-2	TRBD2	TRBJ2-2	TGTGCCAGCAGCCGGACGGGACTAGCGGGAGGACTTGGTAACACCGGGGAGCTGTTTTTT	CASSRTGLAGGLGNTGELFF
.	TRBV7-9	.	TRBJ1-2	TGTGCCAGCAGCTCCGGGGACCGACCAACGGGTACCTTC	CASSSGDRPTGTF
once	TRBV7-2	TRBD1	TRBJ2-3	TGTGCCAGCAGCACGACCGGGACAGGGGCGTATTTT	CASSTTGTGAYF
.	TRBV6-5	.	TRBJ2-7	TGTGCCAGCTCCCTAATGGGGGGGCTCGGTGGCGAGCAGTACTTC	CASSLMGGLGGEQYF
.	TRBV13	TRBD1	TRBJ1-2	TGTGCCAGCAGCCTGGGACAGAACTATGGCTACACCTTC	CASSLGQNYGYTF
.	TRBV5-1	TRBD2	TRBJ2-1	TGCGCCAGCAGCTTGGTCGACGGCTTAGGCGGGAGGGGCAATGAGCAGTTCTTC	CASSLVDGLGGRGNEQFF
once	TRBV5-1	.	TRBJ2-1	TGCGCCAGCAGCTTGGCCGCCCTAAGCTCCTACAATGAGCAGTTCTTC	CASSLAALSSYNEQFF
.	TRBV28	TRBD1	TRBJ1-1	TGTGCCAGCAGTCCAGGGACAGGGCGGAGGACTGAAGCTTTCTTT	CASSPGTGRRTEAFF
.	TRBV18	.	TRBJ2-5	TGTGCCAGCTCACCACCGGGGGGAGAAGGGGAGACCCAGTACTTC	CASSPPGGEGETQYF
.	TRBV5-1	.	TRBJ2-2	TGCGCCAGCAGAGCTTCAGGGGAAGCCGGGGAGCTGTTTTTT	CASRASGEAGELFF
.	TRBV4-3	TRBD1	TRBJ2-1	TGCGCCAGCAGCCGACGGACAGGGGGCACCTACAATGAGCAGTTCTTC	CASSRRTGGTYNEQFF
.	TRBV7-8	.	TRBJ1-1	TGTGCCAGCAGCCTCCTAAGGACTAATTTCGGAGGAGCTTTCTTT	CASSLLRTNFGGAFF
.	TRBV15	TRBD1	TRBJ1-5	TGTGCCACCAGCAGGGGGACAGTTAGCAATCAGCCCCAGCATTTT	CATSRGTVSNQPQHF
few	TRBV6-1	.	TRBJ1-5	TGTGCCAGCAGTGAAAAGGGCTCCAGCAGCAGGCAGCCCCAGCATTTT	CASSEKGSSSRQPQHF
.	TRBV7-2	.	TRBJ1-2	TGTGCCAGCAGCCGCGGTTCCGTAAACTATGGCTACACCTTC	CASSRGSVNYGYTF
.	TRBV28	TRBD2	TRBJ2-1	TGTGCCAGCAGTAGACACTCTAGCGGGACCTACAATGAGCAGTTCTTC	CASSRHSSGTYNEQFF
.	TRBV7-2	.	TRBJ2-2	TGTGCCAGCAGCTTAGATGCGGATTTCAACACCGGGGAGCTGTTTTTT	CASSLDADFNTGELFF
.	TRBV5-4	TRBD2	TRBJ2-3	TGTGCCAGCAGCGCGGGACTAGCGGTAACCGTTGGAGATACGCAGTATTTT	CASSAGLAVTVGDTQYF
.	TRBV5-4	.	TRBJ2-5	TGTGCCAGCAGGGGCGTCGGAGAGACCCAGTACTTC	CASRGVGETQYF
.	TRBV11-2	.	TRBJ2-5	TGTGCCAGCAGCTTAGACAGGGTGAGAGAGACCCAGTACTTC	CASSLDRVRETQYF
.	TRBV19	TRBD1	TRBJ1-5	TGTGCCAGTAGTTCCAGACCCTCGACAGGGACTTACAATCAGCCCCAGCATTTT	CASSSRPSTGTYNQPQHF
.	TRBV28	.	TRBJ1-2	TGTGCCAGCAGTGTCAGGGACTATGGCTACACCTTC	CASSVRDYGYTF
.	TRBV4-1	.	TRBJ2-3	TGCGCCAGCAGCCAAGTCGGTAGCACAAATACGCAGTATTTT	CASSQVGSTNTQYF
.	TRBV25-1	.	TRBJ2-3	TGTGCCAGCAGTCCCCTGGGGTACACAGATACGCAGTATTTT	CASSPLGYTDTQYF
.	TRBV5-6	.	TRBJ1-1	TGTGCCAGCAGCTCCGGGACGGAAAACACTGAAGCTTTCTTT	CASSSGTENTEAFF
.	TRBV29-1	.	TRBJ1-1	TGCAGCGTTGGTGCAGGGAGTGGGTTGATCACTGAAGCTTTCTTT	CSVGAGSGLITEAFF
.	TRBV30	.	TRBJ1-2	TGTGCCTGGGGACAGCCGCCTAGCTATGGCTACACCTTC	CAWGQPPSYGYTF
.	TRBV10-1	.	TRBJ1-4	TGCGCCAGCAGTGCGGGGGGAACTAATGAAAAACTGTTTTTT	CASSAGGTNEKLFF
.	TRBV25-1	TRBD2	TRBJ2-3	TGTGCCAGCAGTGAATGGGTTGTAGCGGGAGTGGGTGGAGATACGCAGTATTTT	CASSEWVVAGVGGDTQYF
.	TRBV6-6	.	TRBJ1-1	TGTGCCAGCAGTCCGACATTTTCCATGAACACTGAAGCTTTCTTT	CASSPTFSMNTEAFF